Shown below are 9 T cell receptor beta chains from a single sample sequenced in a study of beta chain features in type 1 diabetes. TCRB transcripts that were expressed got sequenced, as all of the isolated RNA had been reverse transcribed. The assay was immunoSEQ multiplex PCR, and TCRdb's table has in-frame clones only and misses some. The data hold roughly 240,000 clones, with about 70% observed a single time. Material: naive CD4+ T cells from blood. All receptors derive from a man younger than 45 in good health.

The chain is built from TRBV28 and TRBJ1-1; no clear D. This CDR3 region has 16 residues. The germline CDR1 and CDR2 sequences are MDHEN and SYDVKM. V shed 1 base and J shed 0 bases, with 12 bases lying between them. The CDR3 DNA sequence: TGTGCCAGCAGTTTATCCCCCTTGGGGATGAACACTGAAGCTTTCTTT. Translation gives CASSLSPLGMNTEAFF.

This clone turned up a few times. The chain combines TRBV30 with TRBJ2-5, with a possible D match to TRBD2 (5 bases). V was shortened by 2 bases and J by 3 bases, with 13 bases between the two germline ends. The germline gives CDR1 GTSNPN, CDR2 SVGIG (reference sequence). The CDR3 is made up of 14 amino acids. In DNA form, the CDR3 reads TGTGCCTGGAGTCTACCCGGGGTAGAAGAGACCCAGTACTTC. Its translation is CAWSLPGVEETQYF.

Concerning this clone itself: The CDR3 ends on some other residue instead of the conserved phenylalanine or tryptophan, so this is likely a read error. The chain joins TRBV10-3 to TRBJ2-7; D may be TRBD2 (6 bases). CDR3 size: 13 residues. Germline CDR1 reads ENHRY; CDR2 reads SYGVKD. The V gene lost 8 bases and the J gene lost 4 bases, with 15 bases spanning the gap. In DNA, the CDR3 is TGTGCCATCTCAACCCGGGAGATATACGAGCAGTACTAC. Residues: CAISTREIYEQYY.

This sequence joins TRBV28 and TRBJ2-2; D might be TRBD1 (5 bases). Trimming took off 3 bases at V and 2 bases at J, with 10 bases between the two ends. Germline V gene sequence: CDR1 MDHEN, CDR2 SYDVKM. This CDR3 contains 15 residues. DNA for the CDR3: TGTGCCAGCAGTTTGGGGCTATTAAACACCGGGGAGCTGTTTTTT. Amino acids: CASSLGLLNTGELFF. The complete variable domain, with remaining parts taken from reference TRBV28 and TRBJ2-2, reads DVKVTQSSRYLVKRTGEKVFLECVQDMDHENMFWYRQDPGLGLRLIYFSYDVKMKEKGDIPEGYSVSREKKERFSLILESASTNQTSMYLCASSLGLLNTGELFFGEGSRLTVL.

CDR3: CASSYSRGSYEQYF. CDR3 nucleotide sequence: TGTGCCAGCAGTTACTCGCGGGGGAGCTACGAGCAGTACTTC. V and J are TRBV6-6 and TRBJ2-7; TRBD2 matches 7 bases. This CDR3 region has 14 residues. Germline V gene lookup returns CDR1 MNHNY and CDR2 SVGAGI (reference sequence). J was trimmed by 3 bases and V by 0 bases; bases with no gene match: 2.

This clone occurred a few times. This chain uses TRBV29-1 with TRBJ2-3, with 10 bases aligning to TRBD2. Per the germline V gene, CDR1 is SQVTM and CDR2 is ANQGSEA. The CDR3 length is 14 residues. V trimming: 6 bases; J trimming: 3 bases; junction bases outside the gene matches: 6. CDR3 region: CSVSRAGGTDTQYF. For the CDR3, the DNA is TGCAGCGTCTCCCGAGCGGGGGGGACAGATACGCAGTATTTT.

A few counts support this clone. The chain has TRBV4-3 and TRBJ2-3; a weak D match, TRBD2 (6 bases). CDR3 size: 14 residues. Germline V gives CDR1 LGHNA, CDR2 YSLEER. Between the trimmed V and J ends, which lost 1 base and 6 bases, there was a span of 11 bases. CDR3 bases: TGCGCCAGCAGCCAAGGGCGCGGGGCGGATACGCAGTATTTT. It codes for CASSQGRGADTQYF.

CDR3 nucleotide sequence: TGCGCCAGCAGCCAAGATTCGCGGGTTGGGTACGAGCAGTACTTC. Residues: CASSQDSRVGYEQYF. J is TRBJ2-7 and V is TRBV4-3; D perhaps matches TRBD2 (5 bases). The CDR3 covers 15 residues. V was clipped by 0 bases and J by 4 bases, with 13 bases between them. Germline CDR1 reads LGHNA; CDR2 reads YSLEER.

CDR3 DNA: TGTGCCGGGGACAGGGGGAGAGGGAAGAACACTGAAGCTTTCTTT. Protein: CAGDRGRGKNTEAFF. This chain connects TRBV30 to TRBJ1-1; 11 nucleotides match TRBD1. The CDR3 runs 15 residues. Germline values: CDR1 GTSNPN, CDR2 SVGIG (reference sequence). Trimming removed 8 bases from V and 1 base from J; junction bases left unmatched: 9.